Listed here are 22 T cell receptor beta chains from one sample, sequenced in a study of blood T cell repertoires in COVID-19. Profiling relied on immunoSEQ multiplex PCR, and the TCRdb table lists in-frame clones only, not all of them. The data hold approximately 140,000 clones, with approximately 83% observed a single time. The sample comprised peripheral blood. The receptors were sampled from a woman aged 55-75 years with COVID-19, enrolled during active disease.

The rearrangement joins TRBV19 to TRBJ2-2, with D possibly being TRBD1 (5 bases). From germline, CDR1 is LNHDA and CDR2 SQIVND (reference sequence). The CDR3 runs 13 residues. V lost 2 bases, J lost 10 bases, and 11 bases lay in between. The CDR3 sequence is CASSITGTLELFF. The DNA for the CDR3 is TGTGCCAGTAGTATAACAGGTACTTTGGAGCTGTTTTTT.

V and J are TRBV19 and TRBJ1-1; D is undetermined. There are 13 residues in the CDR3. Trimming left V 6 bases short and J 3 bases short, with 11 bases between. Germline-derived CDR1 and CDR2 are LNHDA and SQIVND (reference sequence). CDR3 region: CASRRALDTEAFF. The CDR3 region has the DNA TGTGCCAGTAGGAGGGCGCTGGACACTGAAGCTTTCTTT.

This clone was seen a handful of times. CDR3 nucleotide sequence: TGTGCCATCAGTGGGTCCGAAGAGGCTAACTATGGCTACACCTTC. Translated, it gives CAISGSEEANYGYTF. The chain combines TRBV10-3 with TRBJ1-2; D gene unclear. CDR1 and CDR2 from the germline V gene are ENHRY and SYGVKD. Between the trimmed V and J ends, which lost 4 bases and 0 bases, there was a span of 12 bases. The CDR3 is 15 residues long.

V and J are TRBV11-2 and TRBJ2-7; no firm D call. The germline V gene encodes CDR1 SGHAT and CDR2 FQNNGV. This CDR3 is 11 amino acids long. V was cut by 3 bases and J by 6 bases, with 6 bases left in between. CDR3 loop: CASSLSGEQYF. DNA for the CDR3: TGTGCCAGCAGCTTGAGTGGCGAGCAGTACTTC.

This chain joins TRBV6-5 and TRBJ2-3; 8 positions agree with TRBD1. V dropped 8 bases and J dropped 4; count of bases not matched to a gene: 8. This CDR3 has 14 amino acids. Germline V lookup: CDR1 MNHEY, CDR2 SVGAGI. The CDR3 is CASPGQGGPDTQYF. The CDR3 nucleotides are TGTGCCAGCCCCGGACAGGGTGGTCCAGATACGCAGTATTTT.

The chain's CDR3 is CASSKVVRGLCLGVVSANEKLFF. The CDR3 coding sequence is TGTGCCAGCAGCAAAGTCGTCAGGGGGCTGTGTTTAGGTGTTGTCTCAGCTAATGAAAAACTGTTTTTT. The rearrangement links TRBV21-1 to TRBJ1-4; the DNA was not compared with TRBD1, the D call given in the table. TRBV21-1 is an annotated pseudogene. The CDR3 has 23 amino acids.

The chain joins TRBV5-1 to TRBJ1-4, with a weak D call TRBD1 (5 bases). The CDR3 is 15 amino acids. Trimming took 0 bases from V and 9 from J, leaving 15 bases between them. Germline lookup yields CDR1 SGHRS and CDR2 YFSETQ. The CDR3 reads CASSLDSGTQQKLFF. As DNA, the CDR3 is TGCGCCAGCAGCTTGGACTCCGGGACTCAGCAAAAACTGTTTTTT.

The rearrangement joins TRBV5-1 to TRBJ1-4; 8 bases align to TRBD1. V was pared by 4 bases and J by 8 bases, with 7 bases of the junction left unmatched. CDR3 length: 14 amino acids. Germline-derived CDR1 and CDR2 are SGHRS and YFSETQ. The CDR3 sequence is CASSTGQGGEKLFF. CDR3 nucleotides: TGCGCCAGCAGCACAGGACAGGGTGGGGAAAAACTGTTTTTT.

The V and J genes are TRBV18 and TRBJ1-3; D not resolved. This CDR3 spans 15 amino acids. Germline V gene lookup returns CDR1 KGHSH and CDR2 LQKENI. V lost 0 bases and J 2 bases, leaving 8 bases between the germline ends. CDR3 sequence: CASSPPSGTGNTIYF. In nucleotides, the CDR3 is TGTGCCAGCTCACCACCGTCAGGAACTGGAAACACCATATATTTT.

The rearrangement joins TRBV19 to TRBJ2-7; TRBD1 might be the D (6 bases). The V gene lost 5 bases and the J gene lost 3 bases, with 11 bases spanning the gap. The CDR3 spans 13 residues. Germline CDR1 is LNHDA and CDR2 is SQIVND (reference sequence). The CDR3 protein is CASSSQGLYEQYF. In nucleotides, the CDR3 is TGTGCCAGTAGTTCCCAGGGGCTCTACGAGCAGTACTTC. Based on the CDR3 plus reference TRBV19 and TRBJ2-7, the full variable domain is DGGITQSPKYLFRKEGQNVTLSCEQNLNHDAMYWYRQDPGQGLRLIYYSQIVNDFQKGDIAEGYSVSREKKESFPLTVTSAQKNPTAFYLCASSSQGLYEQYFGPGTRLTVT.

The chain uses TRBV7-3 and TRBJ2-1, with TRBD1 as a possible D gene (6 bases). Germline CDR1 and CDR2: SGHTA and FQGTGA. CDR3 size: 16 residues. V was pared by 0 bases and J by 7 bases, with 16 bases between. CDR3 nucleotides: TGTGCCAGCAGCTTAACTTCGGTCGGAACAGGGAATGAGCAGTTCTTC. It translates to CASSLTSVGTGNEQFF.

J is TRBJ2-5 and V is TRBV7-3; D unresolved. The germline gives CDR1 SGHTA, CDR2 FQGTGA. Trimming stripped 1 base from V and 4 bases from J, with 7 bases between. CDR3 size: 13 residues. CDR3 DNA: TGTGCCAGCAGCTTAAATCCCAGAGAGACCCAGTACTTC. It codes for CASSLNPRETQYF.

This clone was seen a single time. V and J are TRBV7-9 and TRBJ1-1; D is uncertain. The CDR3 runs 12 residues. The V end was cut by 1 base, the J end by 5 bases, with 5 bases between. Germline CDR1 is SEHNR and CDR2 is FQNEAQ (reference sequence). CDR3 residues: CASSLEQTEAFF. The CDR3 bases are TGTGCCAGCAGCTTAGAACAGACTGAAGCTTTCTTT.

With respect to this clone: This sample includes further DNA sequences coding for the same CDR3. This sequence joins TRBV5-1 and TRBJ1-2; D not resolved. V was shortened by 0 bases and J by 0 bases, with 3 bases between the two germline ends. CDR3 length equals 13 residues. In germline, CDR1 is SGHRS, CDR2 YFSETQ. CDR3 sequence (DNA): TGCGCCAGCAGCTTGGCGGCTAACTATGGCTACACCTTC. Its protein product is CASSLAANYGYTF. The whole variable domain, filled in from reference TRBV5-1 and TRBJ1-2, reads KAGVTQTPRYLIKTRGQQVTLSCSPISGHRSVSWYQQTPGQGLQFLFEYFSETQRNKGNFPGRFSGRQFSNSRSEMNVSTLELGDSALYLCASSLAANYGYTFGSGTRLTVV.

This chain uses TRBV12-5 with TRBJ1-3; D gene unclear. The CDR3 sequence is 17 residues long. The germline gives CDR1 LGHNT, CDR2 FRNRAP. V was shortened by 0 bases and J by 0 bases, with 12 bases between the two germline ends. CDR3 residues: CASGLVLGRNSGNTIYF. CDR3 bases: TGTGCTAGTGGTTTGGTACTTGGCAGGAACTCTGGAAACACCATATATTTT.

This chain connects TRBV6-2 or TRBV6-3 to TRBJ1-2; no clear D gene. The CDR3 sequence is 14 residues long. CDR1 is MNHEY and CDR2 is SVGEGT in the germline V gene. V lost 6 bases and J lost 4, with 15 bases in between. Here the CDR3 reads CASSSSGSSYGYTF. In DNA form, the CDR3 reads TGTGCCAGCAGCTCATCCGGGTCAAGCTATGGCTACACCTTC.

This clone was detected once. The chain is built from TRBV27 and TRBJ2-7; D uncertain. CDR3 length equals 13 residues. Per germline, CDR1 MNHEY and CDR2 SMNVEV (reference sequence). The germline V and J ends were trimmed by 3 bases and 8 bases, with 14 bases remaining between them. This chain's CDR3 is CASSLSRRAQQYF. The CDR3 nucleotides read TGTGCCAGCAGTTTGTCCCGGAGAGCACAGCAGTACTTC.

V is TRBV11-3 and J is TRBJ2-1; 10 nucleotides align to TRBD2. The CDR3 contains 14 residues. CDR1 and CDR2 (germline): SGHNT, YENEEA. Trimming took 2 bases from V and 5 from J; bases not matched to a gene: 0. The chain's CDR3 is CASSLLAGDNEQFF. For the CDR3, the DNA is TGTGCCAGCAGCTTACTAGCGGGAGACAATGAGCAGTTCTTC.

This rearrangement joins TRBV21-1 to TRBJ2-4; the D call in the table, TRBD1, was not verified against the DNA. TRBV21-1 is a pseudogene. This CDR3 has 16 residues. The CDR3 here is CASSPGTGVDKNIQYF. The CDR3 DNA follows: TGTGCCAGCAGCCCCGGGACAGGGGTGGACAAAAACATTCAGTACTTC.

CDR3 amino acids: CASSLRGYTEAFF. CDR3 bases: TGTGCCAGTAGTCTCAGGGGATACACTGAAGCTTTCTTT. The J gene is TRBJ1-1, the V gene TRBV19; perhaps TRBD1 as D (6 bases). The germline CDR1 and CDR2 sequences are LNHDA and SQIVND (reference sequence). The CDR3 sequence is 13 residues long. V gave up 5 bases and J gave up 3 bases, with 10 bases separating them.

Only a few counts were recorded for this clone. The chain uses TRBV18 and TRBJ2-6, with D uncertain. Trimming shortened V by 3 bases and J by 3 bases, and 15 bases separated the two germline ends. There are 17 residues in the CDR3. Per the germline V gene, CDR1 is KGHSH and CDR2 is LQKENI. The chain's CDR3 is CASSPYRSTSGANVLTF. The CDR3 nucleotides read TGTGCCAGCTCACCGTACCGGTCCACGAGTGGGGCCAACGTCCTGACTTTC.

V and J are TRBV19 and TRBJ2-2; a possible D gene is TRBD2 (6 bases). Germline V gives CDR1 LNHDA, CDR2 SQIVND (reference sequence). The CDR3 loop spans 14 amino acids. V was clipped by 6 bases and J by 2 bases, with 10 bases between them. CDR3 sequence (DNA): TGTGCCAGTAGATCGGGACTCAACACCGGGGAGCTGTTTTTT. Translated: CASRSGLNTGELFF.